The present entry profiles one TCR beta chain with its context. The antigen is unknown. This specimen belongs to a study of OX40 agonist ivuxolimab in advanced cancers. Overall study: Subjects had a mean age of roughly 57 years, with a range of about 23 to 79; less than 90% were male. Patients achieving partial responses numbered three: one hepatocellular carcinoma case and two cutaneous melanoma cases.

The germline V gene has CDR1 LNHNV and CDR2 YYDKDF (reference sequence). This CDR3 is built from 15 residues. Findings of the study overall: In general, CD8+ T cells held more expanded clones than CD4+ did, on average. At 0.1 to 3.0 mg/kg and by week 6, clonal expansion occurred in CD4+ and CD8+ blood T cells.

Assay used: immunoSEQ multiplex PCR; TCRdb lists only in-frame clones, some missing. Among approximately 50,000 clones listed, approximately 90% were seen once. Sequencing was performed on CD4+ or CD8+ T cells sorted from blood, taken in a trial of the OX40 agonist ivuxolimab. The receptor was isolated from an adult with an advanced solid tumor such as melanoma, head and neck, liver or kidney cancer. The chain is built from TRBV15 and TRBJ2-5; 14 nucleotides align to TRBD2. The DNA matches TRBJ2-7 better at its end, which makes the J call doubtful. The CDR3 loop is CATSEGLAGVYEQYF. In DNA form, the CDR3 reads TGTGCCACCAGCGAGGGACTAGCGGGGGTCTACGAGCAGTACTTC.